Detailed here is one T cell receptor beta chain. The antigen is unknown. RNA extraction and reverse transcription yielded cDNA as sequencing template. Sequencing used immunoSEQ multiplex PCR; TCRdb keeps in-frame clones, though not all of them. The sample lists about 150,000 clones, roughly 48% occurring once. This entry belongs to a study of CD8+ T cells in alopecia areata. Study at large: Treated individuals took tofacitinib by mouth, 5 to 10 mg twice daily. After 6 to 18 months of tofacitinib, follow-up continued 6 months off drug.

Study results and limitations: Scalp data also include sequences from resident alphabeta T cells of normal skin.

V gave up 10 bases and J gave up 2 bases, with 9 bases separating them. CDR1 MDHEN and CDR2 SYDVKM come from the germline V gene. The CDR3 covers 13 residues. This sequence originates from a human donor with alopecia areata. The rearrangement uses TRBV28 and TRBJ2-6, with unresolved D. Input material: CD4+ T cells sorted from blood. The CDR3 protein is CATSVPGANVLTF. The CDR3 DNA is TGTGCCACCTCTGTACCTGGGGCCAACGTCCTGACTTTC.